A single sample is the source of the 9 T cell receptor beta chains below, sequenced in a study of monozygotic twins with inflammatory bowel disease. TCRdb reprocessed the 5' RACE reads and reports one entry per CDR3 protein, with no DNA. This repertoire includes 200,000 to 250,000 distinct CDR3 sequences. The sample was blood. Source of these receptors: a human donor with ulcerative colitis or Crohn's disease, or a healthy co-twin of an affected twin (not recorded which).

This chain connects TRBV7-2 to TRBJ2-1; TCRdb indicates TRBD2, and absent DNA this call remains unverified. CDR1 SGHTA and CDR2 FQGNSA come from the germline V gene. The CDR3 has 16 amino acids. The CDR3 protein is CASSPGLAISQNEQFF.

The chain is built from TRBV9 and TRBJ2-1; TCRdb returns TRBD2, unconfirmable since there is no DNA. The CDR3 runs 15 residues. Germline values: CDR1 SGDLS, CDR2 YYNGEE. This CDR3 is CASSVASGDYNEQFF.

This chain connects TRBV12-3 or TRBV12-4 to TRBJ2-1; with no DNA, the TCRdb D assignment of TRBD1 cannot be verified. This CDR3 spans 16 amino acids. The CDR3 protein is CASSLEGRGLYNEQFF.

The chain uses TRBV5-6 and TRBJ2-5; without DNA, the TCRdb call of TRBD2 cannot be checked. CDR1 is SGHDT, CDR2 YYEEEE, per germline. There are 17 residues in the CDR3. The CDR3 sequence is CASSFSGLAGLQETQYF.

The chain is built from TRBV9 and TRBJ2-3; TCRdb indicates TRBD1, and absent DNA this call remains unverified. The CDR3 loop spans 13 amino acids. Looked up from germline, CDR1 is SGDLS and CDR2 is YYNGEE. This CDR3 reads CASSEQGTDTQYF.

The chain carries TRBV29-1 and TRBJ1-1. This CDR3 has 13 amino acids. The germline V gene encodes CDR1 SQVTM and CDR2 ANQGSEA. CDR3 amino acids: CSVGQALLKEAFF.

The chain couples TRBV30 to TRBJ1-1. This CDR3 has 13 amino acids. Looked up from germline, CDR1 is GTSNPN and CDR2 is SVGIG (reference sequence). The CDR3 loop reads CAWSKGVNTEAFF.

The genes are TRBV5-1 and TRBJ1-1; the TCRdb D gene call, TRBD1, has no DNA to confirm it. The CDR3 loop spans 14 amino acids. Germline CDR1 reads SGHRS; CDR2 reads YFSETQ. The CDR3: CASSLDLTGTEAFF. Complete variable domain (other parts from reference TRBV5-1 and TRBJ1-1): KAGVTQTPRYLIKTRGQQVTLSCSPISGHRSVSWYQQTPGQGLQFLFEYFSETQRNKGNFPGRFSGRQFSNSRSEMNVSTLELGDSALYLCASSLDLTGTEAFFGQGTRLTVV.

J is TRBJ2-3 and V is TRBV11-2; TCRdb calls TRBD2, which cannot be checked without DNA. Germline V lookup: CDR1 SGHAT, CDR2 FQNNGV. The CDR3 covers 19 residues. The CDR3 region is CASSPGTSGRKRSADTQYF.